This T cell receptor (beta chain) was identified in a study of blood T cells in healthy people across ages. The sample holds a few counts of this clonotype. Its cognate antigen is unknown. A second roughly 6 to 11 cycle PCR used barcoded and J-beta primers. Through a template-switch adaptor with 12 random nucleotides, each cDNA molecule received a tag. No fewer than 3 million CDR3-containing paired-end reads came from each sample. TCRdb recomputed calls from the 5' RACE reads with MiXCR, one row per CDR3 protein. The table has under 1 million distinct CDR3 sequences, around 43% seen once. Findings and caveats of the study: Across the age range, TCR beta diversity per million T cells fell in a roughly linear way. Greater diversity and more naive CD4+ cells were seen in long-lived donors than in aged donors.

The CDR3 is 15 residues long. The V end lost 0 bases, the J end lost 6 bases, and 9 bases lay between the germline ends. Germline-derived CDR1 and CDR2 are LGHNA and YSLEER. Sequencing was done on a sample of blood. The rearrangement uses TRBV4-3 and TRBJ1-6; the D gene is possibly TRBD1 (6 bases). The sequence came from a man aged 55 to 70 in good health. The CDR3 bases are TGCGCCAGCAGCCAAGATGGGGGCCTTAATTCACCCCTCCACTTT. Its translation is CASSQDGGLNSPLHF.